A selection of T cell receptor beta chains follows, all from one sample in a study of T cells in tumors after PD-1 blockade. The repertoire was sequenced with immunoSEQ multiplex PCR; TCRdb's copy has only in-frame clones and lacks some. This sample carries more than 40,000 clones, approximately 84% of them seen once, and the ten largest clones take about 4%. The starting material was PBMCs, obtained before anti-PD-1 treatment. The receptor source for this set is a human donor with basal cell carcinoma. CDR3s include the opening cysteine and the closing phenylalanine or tryptophan. The order of the fields is V gene, D gene, clone size, J gene, CDR3 protein, CDR3 DNA. D genes are given only for firm matches. Clone size, where shown, is once, few, many, or a class for clones that have expanded.

>TRBV5-5|TRBD1|.|TRBJ2-7
CASSLEGTGWNSYEQYF
TGTGCCAGCAGCTTGGAGGGGACAGGCTGGAACTCCTACGAGCAGTACTTC
>TRBV5-1|.|few|TRBJ2-5
CASSFGETRETQYF
TGCGCCAGCAGCTTTGGGGAGACTCGGGAGACCCAGTACTTC
>TRBV5-1|.|.|TRBJ2-7
CASSLGGYEQYF
TGCGCCAGCAGCCTGGGGGGTTACGAGCAGTACTTC
>TRBV2|TRBD1|once|TRBJ1-4
CASNQGEGEKLFF
TGTGCCAGCAACCAGGGGGAGGGAGAAAAACTGTTTTTT
>TRBV10-1|.|.|TRBJ2-7
CASSEGGAHEQYF
TGCGCCAGCAGTGAGGGGGGGGCCCACGAGCAGTACTTC
>TRBV3-1/TRBV3-2|.|.|TRBJ1-2
CASSLGQNYGYTF
TGTGCCAGCAGCCTTGGGCAGAACTATGGCTACACCTTC
>TRBV4-1|.|.|TRBJ1-1
CASSQESARGTEAFF
TGCGCCAGCAGCCAAGAATCCGCCCGTGGGACTGAAGCTTTCTTT
>TRBV3-1/TRBV3-2|.|.|TRBJ1-1
CASRRALNTEAFF
TGTGCCAGCAGAAGGGCCTTAAACACTGAAGCTTTCTTT
>TRBV13|.|.|TRBJ2-7
CASGPGFNEQYF
TGTGCCAGCGGTCCCGGGTTCAACGAGCAGTACTTC
>TRBV27|.|.|TRBJ1-4
CASSLGHPRTNEKLFF
TGTGCCAGCAGTTTGGGGCACCCTCGAACTAATGAAAAACTGTTTTTT
>TRBV5-1|TRBD1|once|TRBJ2-2
CASSPPGQGATGELFF
TGCGCCAGCAGCCCCCCGGGACAGGGGGCCACCGGGGAGCTGTTTTTT
>TRBV2|TRBD2|.|TRBJ2-5
CATGLAGDLETQYF
TGTGCCACGGGACTAGCGGGGGACCTAGAGACCCAGTACTTC
>TRBV4-1|TRBD1|.|TRBJ1-2
CASSQEGDRVRGGYTF
TGCGCCAGCAGCCAAGAGGGGGACAGGGTAAGAGGTGGCTACACCTTC
>TRBV5-4|.|.|TRBJ2-1
CASSLETRNEQFF
TGTGCCAGCAGCTTAGAGACCCGCAATGAGCAGTTCTTC
>TRBV7-9|.|.|TRBJ2-7
CASSQTGYPYEQYF
TGTGCCAGCAGCCAAACAGGTTACCCCTACGAGCAGTACTTC
>TRBV7-9|TRBD1|.|TRBJ1-1
CASSRTGSKTEAFF
TGTGCCAGCAGCAGGACAGGGAGTAAGACTGAAGCTTTCTTT
>TRBV30|.|.|TRBJ1-3
CAWRRAGNTIYF
TGTGCCTGGAGGAGGGCCGGAAACACCATATATTTT
>TRBV10-2|.|.|TRBJ1-3
CASSVQGPGNTIYF
TGCGCCAGCAGCGTGCAGGGACCTGGAAACACCATATATTTT
>TRBV7-2|.|.|TRBJ2-3
CASSQMGVRTTDTQYF
TGTGCCAGCAGCCAGATGGGGGTTCGAACCACAGATACGCAGTATTTT